The 6 T cell receptor beta chains reported below all come from one sample, sequenced in a study of technical replicates of blood from several donors. Method: immunoSEQ multiplex PCR; TCRdb's copy keeps in-frame clones and lacks some. The data hold 65,000 to 80,000 clones, with approximately 93% observed a single time. The sequencing sample was made of T cells isolated from PBMCs. Every receptor here comes from a human donor in good health.

The CDR3 sequence: CASMILQGATGELFF. The CDR3 nucleotides read TGCGCCAGCATGATCCTACAGGGGGCCACCGGGGAGCTGTTTTTT. The V gene is TRBV5-1, the J gene TRBJ2-2; 9 bases are a match to TRBD1. Trimming removed 6 bases from V and 4 bases from J; junction bases left unmatched: 7. Germline assignment: CDR1 SGHRS and CDR2 YFSETQ. This CDR3 is built from 15 residues.

The chain employs TRBV9 and TRBJ1-2, with D unresolved. CDR1 and CDR2 (germline): SGDLS, YYNGEE. The CDR3 is 13 residues long. V was clipped by 3 bases and J by 2 bases, with 8 bases between them. CDR3 coding DNA: TGTGCCAGCAGCGCTAATGTAAACTATGGCTACACCTTC. Translation gives CASSANVNYGYTF.

This sequence joins TRBV7-2 and TRBJ2-3; 16 bases are a match to TRBD2. Germline V gives CDR1 SGHTA, CDR2 FQGNSA. The CDR3 length is 17 residues. V shed 7 bases, J shed 3 bases, and the junction held 7 bases outside the gene matches. This CDR3 is CASTGTSGRVRTDTQYF. CDR3 bases: TGTGCCAGCACCGGGACTAGCGGGAGGGTGAGGACAGATACGCAGTATTTT.

V is TRBV2 and J is TRBJ2-1; D perhaps matches TRBD2 (6 bases). The CDR3 has 15 amino acids. Trimming removed 6 bases at V and 5 bases at J, with 17 bases between. Per germline, CDR1 SNHLY and CDR2 FYNNEI. Written as DNA, the CDR3 is TGTGCCAGCAGGGACAATAGCGGTTCGCACAATGAGCAGTTCTTC. Its protein is CASRDNSGSHNEQFF.

The rearrangement uses TRBV28 and TRBJ1-1, with TRBD1 matching 10 bases. The germline gives CDR1 MDHEN, CDR2 SYDVKM. V trimming: 7 bases; J trimming: 0 bases; junction bases outside the gene matches: 8. CDR3 length: 16 residues. This chain's CDR3 is CASTWDRGSLNTEAFF. In nucleotides, the CDR3 is TGTGCCAGCACCTGGGACAGGGGAAGTTTGAACACTGAAGCTTTCTTT.

The rearrangement joins TRBV28 to TRBJ2-5; 10 bases match TRBD1. The CDR3 sequence is 15 residues long. CDR1 is MDHEN, CDR2 SYDVKM, per germline. J was trimmed by 5 bases and V by 4 bases; bases with no gene match: 7. Here the CDR3 reads CASSSRTGGDETQYF. The CDR3, as DNA: TGTGCCAGCAGTTCTCGGACAGGGGGGGACGAGACCCAGTACTTC.